These T cell receptor beta chains were read from a single sample in a study of blood T cell repertoires in COVID-19. Generated by immunoSEQ multiplex PCR, the TCRdb table keeps only in-frame clones and is missing some. Among around 30,000 clones listed, roughly 90% were seen once. The sequencing sample was made of peripheral blood. Receptor source: a human donor in a cohort sampled during active COVID-19. The CDR3 runs from the conserved cysteine through the conserved F or W. D genes are given only for firm matches. The listing skips clone size in some rows; elsewhere it reads once, few, many or a size class.

TRBV5-4	TRBJ2-5	NA	TRBD1	TGTGCCAGCAGCTTCGGACCGGGACAGGGGGCAGGAGAGACCCAGTACTTC	CASSFGPGQGAGETQYF
TRBV21-1	TRBJ2-3	NA	NA	TGTGCCAGCAGAGAGGCAGATACGCAGTATTTT	CASREADTQYF
TRBV11-2	TRBJ2-5	NA	TRBD1	TGTGCCAGCAGCTTAGGGACAGGGCAAGAGACCCAGTACTTC	CASSLGTGQETQYF
TRBV25-1	TRBJ2-3	NA	NA	TGTGCCAGCAGTACTGAGGACTTCTCTAGCACAGATACGCAGTATTTT	CASSTEDFSSTDTQYF
TRBV24-1	TRBJ1-5	few	TRBD1	TGTGCCACCAGTGAGGCAGGGGGGAGTCAGCCCCAGCATTTT	CATSEAGGSQPQHF
TRBV7-3	TRBJ2-7	NA	TRBD1	TGTGCCAGCAGCTTAACAGGCAGGGGGCAGCAGTACTTC	CASSLTGRGQQYF
TRBV5-4	TRBJ2-3	NA	TRBD2	TGTGCCAGCAGCACGGCAGGGACTAGCGGCACAGATACGCAGTATTTT	CASSTAGTSGTDTQYF
TRBV7-9	TRBJ2-3	NA	NA	TGTGCCAGCAGCTTTCGAGATACGCAGTATTTT	CASSFRDTQYF
TRBV11-2	TRBJ2-7	NA	TRBD1	TGTGCCAGCAGCTTAAGTGGGACAGGGGTCTACGAGCAGTACTTC	CASSLSGTGVYEQYF
TRBV27	TRBJ2-2	once	TRBD2	TGTGCCAGCAGTTTATCGAGCGGGGGGGTCAACACCGGGGAGCTGTTTTTT	CASSLSSGGVNTGELFF
TRBV4-3	TRBJ1-1	NA	NA	TGCGCCAGCAGCCAAGACCACGGACAAGTGAACACTGAAGCTTTCTTT	CASSQDHGQVNTEAFF
TRBV5-1	TRBJ2-1	NA	TRBD2	TGCGCCAGCAGCTTGGTTGCCCCGACTAGCGGGGGGCAAGGTGAGCAGTTCTTC	CASSLVAPTSGGQGEQFF
TRBV5-6	TRBJ2-4	few	TRBD2	TGTGCCAGCAGCTTGGAGGTTAGCGGGGGGTTTATAGCCAAAAACATTCAGTACTTC	CASSLEVSGGFIAKNIQYF
TRBV5-1	TRBJ2-1	NA	NA	TGCGCCAGCAGCTTGTGGTCCCGGAGCTCCTACAATGAGCAGTTCTTC	CASSLWSRSSYNEQFF
TRBV14	TRBJ2-2	NA	TRBD1	TGTGCCAGCAGCCAAGATCGAGCCACCCGGGACAGGGCGTACACCGGGGAGCTGTTTTTT	CASSQDRATRDRAYTGELFF
TRBV28	TRBJ2-7	NA	NA	TGTGCCAGCAGTCCTACAGGGTCCTACGAGCAGTACTTC	CASSPTGSYEQYF
TRBV19	TRBJ1-1	few	NA	TGTGCCAGTTTTAAGGGGCAGATCACTGAAGCTTTCTTT	CASFKGQITEAFF
TRBV6-6	TRBJ1-4	NA	NA	TGTGCCAGCAGTATGACAGTCCGCGAAAAACTGTTTTTT	CASSMTVREKLFF
TRBV28	TRBJ2-7	NA	NA	TGTGCCAGCAGTTATAGTTTCTACGAGCAGTACTTC	CASSYSFYEQYF
TRBV6-1	TRBJ1-2	once	TRBD1	TGTGCCAGCAGTGTCGAACCCTGGACAGGGGGCAAGAATGGCTACACCTTC	CASSVEPWTGGKNGYTF
TRBV7-2	TRBJ1-2	NA	NA	TGTGCCAGCAGCTTACCACCACAGGGAGGGAACTATGGCTACACCTTC	CASSLPPQGGNYGYTF
TRBV29-1	TRBJ1-3	NA	NA	TGCAGCGTTCTACAGGGAGGAAACACCATATATTTT	CSVLQGGNTIYF
TRBV4-2	TRBJ1-5	NA	NA	TGTGCCAGCAGCCAAGACCACAGGGGCAATCAGCCCCAGCATTTT	CASSQDHRGNQPQHF
TRBV5-1	TRBJ2-1	NA	TRBD1	TGCGCCAGCAGCTTGGCCCCCGGGACAGGGGGTTCCTACAATGAGCAGTTCTTC	CASSLAPGTGGSYNEQFF
TRBV28	TRBJ2-3	NA	NA	TGTGCCACCTCCCACCGCGGCGGAGATACGCAGTATTTT	CATSHRGGDTQYF
TRBV10-3	TRBJ1-1	NA	NA	TGTGCCATCAGGGCTAGGAGTGTCACTGAAGCTTTCTTT	CAIRARSVTEAFF
TRBV6-6	TRBJ2-7	NA	TRBD2	TGTGCCAGCAGCCCCGATGGGGGGGTTCTCTTCGGCGAGCAGTACTTC	CASSPDGGVLFGEQYF
TRBV21-1	TRBJ1-2	NA	NA	TGTGCCAGCAGCAAAAGCTTGCCTAACTATGGCTACACCTTC	CASSKSLPNYGYTF
TRBV27	TRBJ1-3	NA	NA	TGTGCCAGCAGTTCCACGTCGACAGGAAACACCATATATTTT	CASSSTSTGNTIYF
TRBV5-1	TRBJ2-6	NA	TRBD1	TGCGCCAGCAGCTACACAGGGGACGGGGCCAACGTCCTGACTTTC	CASSYTGDGANVLTF
TRBV10-2	TRBJ2-3	NA	TRBD2	TGCGCCAGCAGTGTCGGGGGGGTGGCGGGCACAGATACGCAGTATTTT	CASSVGGVAGTDTQYF
TRBV5-6	TRBJ2-5	few	NA	TGTGCCAGCAGCTTGATAGGGGGGGGGCCGGAGACCCAGTACTTC	CASSLIGGGPETQYF
TRBV7-9	TRBJ2-3	NA	NA	TGTGCCAGCAGCCAGGTGACAGATACGCAGTATTTT	CASSQVTDTQYF
TRBV12-5	TRBJ2-3	NA	TRBD2	TGTGCTAGTGGTTCGGGGGGGAGCCCCGATACGCAGTATTTT	CASGSGGSPDTQYF
TRBV27	TRBJ2-4	NA	TRBD1	TGTGCCAGCGGAGACAGGGGTCCAATGGACATTCAGTACTTC	CASGDRGPMDIQYF
TRBV11-3	TRBJ2-2	once	TRBD2	TGTGCCAGCAGCTCGGGACTAACCCCGAACACCGGGGAGCTGTTTTTT	CASSSGLTPNTGELFF
TRBV6-5	TRBJ1-5	NA	TRBD1	TGTGCCAGCAGCCTCGACAGGGTTGGCAATCAGCCCCAGCATTTT	CASSLDRVGNQPQHF
TRBV7-3	TRBJ1-2	NA	NA	TGTGCCAGCAGCTTACGGGGGGAGAGTGCCTATGGCTACACCTTC	CASSLRGESAYGYTF
TRBV6-2/TRBV6-3	TRBJ2-7	NA	TRBD1	TGTGCCAGCAGTCAGGGACAGGAAGCCTACGAGCAGTACTTC	CASSQGQEAYEQYF
TRBV11-3	TRBJ2-5	NA	NA	TGTGCCAGCAGCCCCCACTTCCCTCCGCAGACCCAGTACTTC	CASSPHFPPQTQYF
TRBV20-1	TRBJ1-1	NA	NA	TGCAGTGCTAGTCTGGAGGGAGGACACACTGAAGCTTTCTTT	CSASLEGGHTEAFF
TRBV9	TRBJ1-1	NA	TRBD1	TGTGCCAGCAGCGTGGCAGGGGGTGACACTGAAGCTTTCTTT	CASSVAGGDTEAFF